The clone carrying this T cell receptor (gamma chain) is labeled large. The data were taken from a study of gamma-delta chains in newborns, infants, children. Study context: Microbial exposure reportedly drives polyclonal innate γδ T cell expansion after birth.

TCRdb repeated clone calling on the reads with CATT. The table lists approximately 900 gamma-chain clones, roughly two fifths of them singletons. In germline, CDR1 is VENAVY, CDR2 YDSYNSRV. With 2 bases clipped from V and 8 bases from J, the junction kept 3 bases outside the gene matches. The CDR3 is made up of 11 amino acids. The receptor comes from a child who was a newborn, infant or young child, either healthy, febrile or measles-vaccinated (not recorded which). Sequencing used blood. V usage is TRGV8 and J usage is TRGJ1 or TRGJ2. The J gene comes from matching the DNA to germline here; TCRdb lacks it. The CDR3 loop is CATWDTDKKLF. The CDR3 nucleotides read TGTGCCACCTGGGATACCGATAAGAAACTCTTT.